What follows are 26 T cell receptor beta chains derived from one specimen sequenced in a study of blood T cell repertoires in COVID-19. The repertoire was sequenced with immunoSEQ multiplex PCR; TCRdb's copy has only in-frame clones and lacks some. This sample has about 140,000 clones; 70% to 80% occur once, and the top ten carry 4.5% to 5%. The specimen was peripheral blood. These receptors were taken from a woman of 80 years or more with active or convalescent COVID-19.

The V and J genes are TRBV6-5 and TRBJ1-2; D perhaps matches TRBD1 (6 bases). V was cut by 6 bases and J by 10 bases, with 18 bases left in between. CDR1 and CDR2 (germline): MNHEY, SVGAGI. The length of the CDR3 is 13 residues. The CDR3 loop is CASSPGHDADYTF. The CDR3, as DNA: TGTGCCAGCAGCCCGGGACATGACGCCGACTACACCTTC.

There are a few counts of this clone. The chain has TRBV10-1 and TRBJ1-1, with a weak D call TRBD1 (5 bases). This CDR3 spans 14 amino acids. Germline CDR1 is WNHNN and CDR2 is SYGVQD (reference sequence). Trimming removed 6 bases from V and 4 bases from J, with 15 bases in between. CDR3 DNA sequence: TGCGCCAGCAGACCGTCAGGGTTGGTCACTGAAGCTTTCTTT. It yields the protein CASRPSGLVTEAFF.

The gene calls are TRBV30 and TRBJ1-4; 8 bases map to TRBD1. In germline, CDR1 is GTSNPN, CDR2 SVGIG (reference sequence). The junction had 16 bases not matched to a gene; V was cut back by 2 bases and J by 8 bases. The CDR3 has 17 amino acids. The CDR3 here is CAWSSPRQGAFREKLFF. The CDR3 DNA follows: TGTGCCTGGAGTTCCCCCCGGCAGGGGGCATTTAGGGAAAAACTGTTTTTT.

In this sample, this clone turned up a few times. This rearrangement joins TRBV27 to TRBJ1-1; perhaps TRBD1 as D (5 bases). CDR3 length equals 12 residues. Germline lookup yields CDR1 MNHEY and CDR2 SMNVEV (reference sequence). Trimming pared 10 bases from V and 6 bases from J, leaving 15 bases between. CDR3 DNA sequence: TGTGCCACCAACTGGCCGGGGGCTGAAGCTTTCTTT. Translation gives CATNWPGAEAFF.

CDR3 DNA: TGTGCCAGCAGACATGAGCTACAGGGGACCTACTATGGCTACACCTTC. Translated, it gives CASRHELQGTYYGYTF. This chain joins TRBV13 and TRBJ1-2; TRBD1 matches at 7 bases. Per germline, CDR1 PRHDT and CDR2 FYEKMQ (reference sequence). J lost 3 bases, V lost 6 bases, and 13 bases had no gene match. This CDR3 is built from 16 residues. Filled out from reference TRBV13 and TRBJ1-2, the complete variable domain reads AAGVIQSPRHLIKEKRETATLKCYPIPRHDTVYWYQQGPGQDPQFLISFYEKMQSDKGSIPDRFSAQQFSDYHSELNMSSLELGDSALYFCASRHELQGTYYGYTFGSGTRLTVV.

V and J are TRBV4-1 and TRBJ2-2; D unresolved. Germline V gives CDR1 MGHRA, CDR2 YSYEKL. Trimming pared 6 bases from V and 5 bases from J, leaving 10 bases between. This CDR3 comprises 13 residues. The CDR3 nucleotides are TGCGCCAGCAGGGGCCTTGAAACCGGGGAGCTGTTTTTT. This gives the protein CASRGLETGELFF.

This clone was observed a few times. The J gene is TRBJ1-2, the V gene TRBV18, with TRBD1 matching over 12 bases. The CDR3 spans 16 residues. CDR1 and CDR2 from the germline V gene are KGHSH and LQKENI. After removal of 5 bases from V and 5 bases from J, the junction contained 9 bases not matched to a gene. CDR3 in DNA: TGTGCCAGCTCAAGAGATGAGGGACAGGGGGCGTATGGCTACACCTTC. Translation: CASSRDEGQGAYGYTF.

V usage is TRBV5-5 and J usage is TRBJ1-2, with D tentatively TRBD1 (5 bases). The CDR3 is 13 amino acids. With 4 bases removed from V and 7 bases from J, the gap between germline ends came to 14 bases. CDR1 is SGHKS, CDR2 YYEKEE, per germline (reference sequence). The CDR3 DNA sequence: TGTGCCAGCAGCGGCCAAGGGGTTGCTGGCTACACCTTC. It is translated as CASSGQGVAGYTF.

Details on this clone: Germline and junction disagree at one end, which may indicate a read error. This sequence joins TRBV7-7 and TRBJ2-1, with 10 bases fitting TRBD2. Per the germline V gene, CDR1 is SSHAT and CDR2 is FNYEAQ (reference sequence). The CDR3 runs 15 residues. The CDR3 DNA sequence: TGTGCTAGCAGCCCGAGCGGGGGGGCTTTGGTTGAGCAGTTCTTC. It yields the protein CASSPSGGALVEQFF.

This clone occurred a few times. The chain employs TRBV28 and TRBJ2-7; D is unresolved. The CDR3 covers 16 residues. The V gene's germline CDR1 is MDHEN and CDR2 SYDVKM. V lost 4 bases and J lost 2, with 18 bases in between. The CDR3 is CASSYSTARAAYEQYF. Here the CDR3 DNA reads TGTGCCAGCAGTTACTCGACGGCTCGCGCGGCCTACGAGCAGTACTTC.

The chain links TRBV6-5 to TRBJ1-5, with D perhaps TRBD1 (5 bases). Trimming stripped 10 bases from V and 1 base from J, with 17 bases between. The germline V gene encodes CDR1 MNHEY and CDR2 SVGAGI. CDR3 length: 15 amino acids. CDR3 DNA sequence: TGTGCCACCGATCAGGGTTGGTCGAGCAATCAGCCCCAGCATTTT. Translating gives CATDQGWSSNQPQHF.

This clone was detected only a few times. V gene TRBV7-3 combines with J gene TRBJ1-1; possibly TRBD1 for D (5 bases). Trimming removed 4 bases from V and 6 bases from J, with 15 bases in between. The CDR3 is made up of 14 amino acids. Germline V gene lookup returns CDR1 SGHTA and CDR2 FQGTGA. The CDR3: CASSSIQGSPEAFF. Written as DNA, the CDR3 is TGTGCCAGCAGCTCGATCCAGGGTAGCCCTGAAGCTTTCTTT. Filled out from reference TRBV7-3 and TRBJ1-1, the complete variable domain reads GAGVSQTPSNKVTEKGKYVELRCDPISGHTALYWYRQSLGQGPEFLIYFQGTGAADDSGLPNDRFFAVRPEGSVSTLKIQRTERGDSAVYLCASSSIQGSPEAFFGQGTRLTVV.

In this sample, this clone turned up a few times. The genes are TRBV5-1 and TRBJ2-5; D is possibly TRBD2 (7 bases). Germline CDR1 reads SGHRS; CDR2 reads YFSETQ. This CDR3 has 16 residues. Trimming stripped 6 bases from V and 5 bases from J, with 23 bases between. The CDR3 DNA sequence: TGCGCCAGCAACAAACGGGGGGCCGACCGGCCGGAGACCCAGTACTTC. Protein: CASNKRGADRPETQYF.

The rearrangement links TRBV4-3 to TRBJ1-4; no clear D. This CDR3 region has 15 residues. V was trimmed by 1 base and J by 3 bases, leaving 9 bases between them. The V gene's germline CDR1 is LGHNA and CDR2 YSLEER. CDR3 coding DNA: TGCGCCAGCAGCCAAGCGAGGGCACCTAATGAAAAACTGTTTTTT. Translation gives CASSQARAPNEKLFF.

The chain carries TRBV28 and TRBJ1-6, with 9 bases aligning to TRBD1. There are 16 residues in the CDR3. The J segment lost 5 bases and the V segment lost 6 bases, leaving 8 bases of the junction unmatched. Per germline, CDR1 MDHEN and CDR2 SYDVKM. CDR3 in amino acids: CASSIDTGGNNSPLHF. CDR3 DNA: TGTGCCAGCAGCATCGACACAGGGGGCAATAATTCACCCCTCCACTTT.

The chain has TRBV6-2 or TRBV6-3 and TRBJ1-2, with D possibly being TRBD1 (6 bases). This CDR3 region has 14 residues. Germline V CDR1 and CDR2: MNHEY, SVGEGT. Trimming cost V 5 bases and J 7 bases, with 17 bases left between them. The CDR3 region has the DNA TGTGCCAGCAGTCGCGACAGGCGCCTAGGTGGCTACACCTTC. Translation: CASSRDRRLGGYTF.

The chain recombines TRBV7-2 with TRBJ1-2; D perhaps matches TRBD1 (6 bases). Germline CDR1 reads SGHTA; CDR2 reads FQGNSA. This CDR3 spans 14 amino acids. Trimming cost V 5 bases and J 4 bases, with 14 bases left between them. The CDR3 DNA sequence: TGTGCCAGCAGCCCCAGACAGGTGCTCTATGGCTACACCTTC. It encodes CASSPRQVLYGYTF.

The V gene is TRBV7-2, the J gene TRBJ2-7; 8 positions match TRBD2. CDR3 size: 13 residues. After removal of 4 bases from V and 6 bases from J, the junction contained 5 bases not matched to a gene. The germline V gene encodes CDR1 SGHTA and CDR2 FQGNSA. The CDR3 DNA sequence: TGTGCCAGCAGCTCCCGGACTAGCCTCGAGCAGTACTTC. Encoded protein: CASSSRTSLEQYF.

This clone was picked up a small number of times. The CDR3 protein is CASSLGTGVFYEQYF. The CDR3 region has the DNA TGTGCCAGCAGTTTAGGGACAGGGGTTTTCTACGAGCAGTACTTC. This sequence joins TRBV27 and TRBJ2-7; 10 bases fit TRBD1. The CDR3 has 15 amino acids. J was trimmed by 3 bases and V by 2 bases; bases with no gene match: 4. Germline CDR1 MNHEY, CDR2 SMNVEV (reference sequence).

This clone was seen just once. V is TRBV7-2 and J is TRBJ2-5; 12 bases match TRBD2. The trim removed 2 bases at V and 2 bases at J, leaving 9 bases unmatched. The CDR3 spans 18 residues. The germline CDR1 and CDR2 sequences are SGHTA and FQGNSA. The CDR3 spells CASSLTSSGLAGQETQYF. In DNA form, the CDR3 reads TGTGCCAGCAGCTTAACTTCTTCCGGACTAGCGGGACAAGAGACCCAGTACTTC. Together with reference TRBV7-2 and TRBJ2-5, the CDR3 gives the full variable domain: GAGVSQSPSNKVTEKGKDVELRCDPISGHTALYWYRQSLGQGLEFLIYFQGNSAPDKSGLPSDRFSAERTGGSVSTLTIQRTQQEDSAVYLCASSLTSSGLAGQETQYFGPGTRLLVL.

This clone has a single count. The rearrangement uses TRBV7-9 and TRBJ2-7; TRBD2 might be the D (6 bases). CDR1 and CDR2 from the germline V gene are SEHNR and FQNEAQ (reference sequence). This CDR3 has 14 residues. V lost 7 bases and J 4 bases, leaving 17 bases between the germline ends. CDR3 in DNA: TGTGCCAGCAACCCCAGCGGGCCCTATTACGAGCAGTACTTC. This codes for CASNPSGPYYEQYF.

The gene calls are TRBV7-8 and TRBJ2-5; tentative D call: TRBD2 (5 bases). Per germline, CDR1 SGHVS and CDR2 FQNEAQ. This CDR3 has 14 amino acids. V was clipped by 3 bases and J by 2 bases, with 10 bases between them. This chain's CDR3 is CASSFQRKQETQYF. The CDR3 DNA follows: TGTGCCAGCAGCTTTCAGCGGAAACAAGAGACCCAGTACTTC.

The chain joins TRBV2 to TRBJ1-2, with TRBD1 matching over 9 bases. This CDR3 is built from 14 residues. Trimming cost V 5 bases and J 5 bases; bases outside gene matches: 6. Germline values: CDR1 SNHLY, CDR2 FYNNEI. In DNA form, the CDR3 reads TGTGCCAGCAGTAGGACAGGGGAAAGGTATGGCTACACCTTC. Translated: CASSRTGERYGYTF.

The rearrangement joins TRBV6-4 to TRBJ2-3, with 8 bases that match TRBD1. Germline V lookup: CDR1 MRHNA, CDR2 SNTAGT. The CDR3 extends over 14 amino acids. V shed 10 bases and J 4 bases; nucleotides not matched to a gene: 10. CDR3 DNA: TGTGCCACCCGGGGGACAGGATGGGCAGATACGCAGTATTTT. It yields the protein CATRGTGWADTQYF.

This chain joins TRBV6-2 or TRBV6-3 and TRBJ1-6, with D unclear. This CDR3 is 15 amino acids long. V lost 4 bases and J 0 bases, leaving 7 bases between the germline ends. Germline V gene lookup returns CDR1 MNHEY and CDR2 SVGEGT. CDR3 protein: CASSFRSSYNSPLHF. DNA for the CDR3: TGTGCCAGCAGTTTTAGGAGCTCCTATAATTCACCCCTCCACTTT.

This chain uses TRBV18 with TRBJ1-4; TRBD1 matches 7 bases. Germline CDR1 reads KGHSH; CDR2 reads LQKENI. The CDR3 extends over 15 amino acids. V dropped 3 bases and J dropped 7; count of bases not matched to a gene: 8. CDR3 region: CASSPQEGAGEKLFF. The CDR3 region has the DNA TGTGCCAGCTCACCTCAAGAGGGGGCGGGTGAAAAACTGTTTTTT.